The next 4 T cell receptor beta chains were all read from a single sample in a study of shared clonotypes between healthy human individuals. Libraries were prepared by immunoSEQ multiplex PCR; TCRdb keeps only in-frame clonotypes and omits some of them. This sample has about 2.1 million clones, with around 93% found just once. The naive CD8 population came from CD45RO-negative cells selected for CCR7, without terminally differentiated effector memory CD45RA+ cells. Material for sequencing was naive CD8+ T cells from PBMCs. Receptors originate from a man between 18 and 35 years old in good health. Some clones in this sample may be carry-over from other donors' samples.

This chain links TRBV7-9 with TRBJ1-2, with D hard to call. The CDR3 totals 13 residues. V dropped 5 bases and J dropped 6 bases, with 13 bases sitting between them. Per germline, CDR1 SEHNR and CDR2 FQNEAQ (reference sequence). Here the CDR3 reads CASSPYLRDGYTF. For the CDR3, the DNA is TGTGCCAGCAGCCCCTACCTGCGGGATGGCTACACCTTC.

The rearrangement uses TRBV27 and TRBJ2-5; 7 nucleotides match TRBD1. The CDR3 sequence is 13 residues long. Unmatched junction bases numbered 4, after V lost 6 bases and J lost 3 bases. CDR1 is MNHEY, CDR2 SMNVEV, per germline (reference sequence). Here the CDR3 DNA reads TGTGCCAGCAGGGGAACAGGGGAAGAGACCCAGTACTTC. The encoded protein is CASRGTGEETQYF.

V usage is TRBV7-6 and J usage is TRBJ2-5; perhaps D is TRBD1 or TRBD2 (6 bases each). Trimming cost V 5 bases and J 7 bases, with 17 bases left between them. This CDR3 has 14 amino acids. Germline CDR1 and CDR2: SGHVS and FNYEAQ. CDR3 sequence: CASSLEEGTRTQYF. In nucleotides, the CDR3 is TGTGCCAGCAGCCTCGAGGAGGGGACAAGGACCCAGTACTTC.

This chain connects TRBV19 to TRBJ2-7, with D maybe TRBD1 (6 bases). Trimming shortened V by 4 bases and J by 2 bases, and 18 bases separated the two germline ends. This CDR3 has 16 amino acids. CDR1 is LNHDA, CDR2 SQIVND, per germline (reference sequence). CDR3 sequence: CASSTRAGTFPYEQYF. In DNA form, the CDR3 reads TGTGCCAGTAGTACCCGGGCCGGGACATTTCCCTACGAGCAGTACTTC.